Shown below are 20 T cell receptor beta chains from a single sample sequenced in a study of T cell clonality in common variable immunodeficiency (dated by TCRdb to between 2014 and 2017). Receptors were amplified or captured by the immunoSEQ multiplex PCR assay. What TCRdb holds here is the immuneACCESS table cut down to in-frame rearrangements. Part of the clones is not present; checked against another copy, under half of the missing clones reflect an unresolved V gene, and the others are unexplained. The sample comprises some 43,000 clones, and every one was counted more than once. 2.1% of the sample belongs to the ten largest clones. Sequenced sample: peripheral blood mononuclear cells. The source is a person aged 18 to 70 in good health.

This clone was detected many times. The read ends 3 residues shy of where the CDR3 ends; the end is completed using the germline J gene. The chain carries TRBV19 and TRBJ1-1; TRBD1 agrees at 7 bases. This CDR3 has 16 residues. J was trimmed by 1 base and V by 4 bases; bases with no gene match: 9. Germline V gives CDR1 LNHDA, CDR2 SQIVND (reference sequence). Incomplete CDR3 DNA: TGTGCCAGTAGTACCCAACAGGGGCCCAGGAACACTGAA. This sequence encodes CASSTQQGPRNTE. The CDR3 in full is CASSTQQGPRNTEAFF.

This clone was counted many times. The read finishes 3 residues shy of the CDR3 end, and the germline J gene is used to complete it. This sequence joins TRBV7-9 and TRBJ2-1; 9 bases line up with TRBD1. Per the germline V gene, CDR1 is SEHNR and CDR2 is FQNEAQ (reference sequence). This CDR3 is 15 amino acids long. Germline trimming cut 1 base from V and 7 bases from J; bases unmatched to any gene: 5. Partial CDR3 DNA: TGTGCCAGCAGCTTAGGGACAGGGGAAAATAATGAG. Amino acids: CASSLGTGENNE. The whole CDR3 region reads CASSLGTGENNEQFF. The whole variable domain, filled in from reference TRBV7-9 and TRBJ2-1, reads DTGVSQNPRHKITKRGQNVTFRCDPISEHNRLYWYRQTLGQGPEFLTYFQNEAQLEKSRLLSDRFSAERPKGSFSTLEIQRTEQGDSAMYLCASSLGTGENNEQFFGPGTRLTVL.

At least ten counts were recorded for this clone. The missing CDR3 end, 3 residues past where the read stops, is filled in from the germline J gene. This chain links TRBV5-1 with TRBJ2-2, with D possibly matching TRBD2 (6 bases). Deletions cut 1 base from V and 1 base from J, with 11 bases between. In germline, CDR1 is SGHRS, CDR2 YFSETQ. This CDR3 has 16 amino acids. The sequenced CDR3 bases are TGCGCCAGCAGCTTGTTAGGAGCGGGGAACACCGGGGAG. Translated: CASSLLGAGNTGE. The complete CDR3 sequence is CASSLLGAGNTGELFF. The variable domain in full, with the rest retrieved from reference TRBV5-1 and TRBJ2-2, is KAGVTQTPRYLIKTRGQQVTLSCSPISGHRSVSWYQQTPGQGLQFLFEYFSETQRNKGNFPGRFSGRQFSNSRSEMNVSTLELGDSALYLCASSLLGAGNTGELFFGEGSRLTVL.

As to this clone: One end of the junction varies from germline; a read error may be responsible. The CDR3 end is not reached by the read, which stops 3 residues before it; the germline J gene fills it in. This CDR3 is also generated by other DNA sequences in the sample. The chain recombines TRBV19 with TRBJ1-3; D uncertain. Looked up from germline, CDR1 is LNHDA and CDR2 is SQIVND (reference sequence). The CDR3 totals 15 residues. CDR3 DNA (partial): TGTGCCAGTAGTATAAATCTTCAGCGTGGAAACACA. This gives the protein CASSINLQRGNT. From start to end, the CDR3 is CASSINLQRGNTIYF.

This clone was seen many times. CDR3 DNA (partial): TGTGCCAGTAGTCCTTGGGGGACAACGAACACCGGGGAG. Protein: CASSPWGTTNTGE. The whole CDR3 region reads CASSPWGTTNTGELFF. The rearrangement links TRBV19 to TRBJ2-2; TRBD1 might be the D (6 bases). The sequence runs out 3 residues before the end of the CDR3; the remainder is reconstructed from the germline J gene. The CDR3 totals 16 residues. The germline gives CDR1 LNHDA, CDR2 SQIVND (reference sequence). With 5 bases removed from V and 0 bases from J, the gap between germline ends came to 13 bases.

The sample holds many counts of this clone. The CDR3 end falls 3 residues outside the read, so it is completed with the germline J gene. The gene calls are TRBV6-2 or TRBV6-3 and TRBJ1-5; D is undetermined. Germline-derived CDR1 and CDR2 are MNHEY and SVGEGT. V lost 7 bases to trimming and J lost 6 bases, with 13 bases between them. The CDR3 loop spans 13 amino acids. Partial CDR3 DNA: TGTGCCAGCAAGCGGGGATACCCTCAGCCC. Encoded protein: CASKRGYPQP. The whole CDR3 region reads CASKRGYPQPQHF.

This clone was counted ten times or more. The read comes to an end 3 residues before the CDR3 does, leaving the germline J gene to fill in the end. The chain couples TRBV9 to TRBJ2-1, with TRBD2 matching 7 bases. This CDR3 spans 14 amino acids. V lost 10 bases, J lost 0 bases, and 7 bases stayed unmatched. Germline CDR1 SGDLS, CDR2 YYNGEE. This chain's CDR3 is CASSGGSSYNEQFF. The DNA read from the CDR3 is TGTGCCTCCTCCGGGGGGTCCTCCTACAATGAG.

This clone was seen at least ten times. From the germline J gene comes the end of the CDR3, since the read stops 3 residues before it. The V gene is TRBV3-1 (or the pseudogene TRBV3-2), the J gene TRBJ2-7, with 13 bases identical to TRBD2. Germline-derived CDR1 and CDR2 are LGHDT and YNNKEL (reference sequence). The CDR3 spans 16 residues. With V trimmed by 2 bases and J by 6 bases, 7 bases remained unmatched. Partial CDR3 DNA: TGTGCCAGCAGCCAAAGGGCTGGACTAGCGGGAGTCGAG. It encodes CASSQRAGLAGVE. The full-length CDR3 reads as CASSQRAGLAGVEQYF.

The sample holds many counts of this clone. The CDR3 goes on 3 residues after the read ends, and that part is filled in from the germline J gene. V is TRBV30 and J is TRBJ1-1, with 9 bases aligning to TRBD1. Germline CDR1 and CDR2: GTSNPN and SVGIG (reference sequence). J was trimmed by 1 base and V by 0 bases; bases with no gene match: 0. The CDR3 has 14 residues. CDR3 DNA (partial): TGTGCCTGGAGTGTGACAGGGGGGAACACTGAA. Its protein product is CAWSVTGGNTE. The entire CDR3 sequence reads CAWSVTGGNTEAFF.

This clone was detected many times. Read sequence stops 3 residues before the CDR3 end, and the germline J gene provides the missing end. The chain combines TRBV5-1 with TRBJ2-5, with TRBD2 as a possible D gene (6 bases). The V and J ends lost 6 bases and 3 bases respectively, with 12 bases between them. CDR1 and CDR2 (germline): SGHRS, YFSETQ. The length of the CDR3 is 13 residues. Partial CDR3 DNA: TGCGCCAGCAAAATTGTAGCGGAAGAGACC. Encoded protein: CASKIVAEET. The full-length CDR3 reads as CASKIVAEETQYF.

In this sample, this clone turned up many times. The read falls 3 residues short of the CDR3 end, and the missing part is taken from the germline J gene. This chain connects TRBV7-2 to TRBJ1-5, with D maybe TRBD1 (6 bases). The CDR3 length is 15 residues. Germline assignment: CDR1 SGHTA and CDR2 FQGNSA. The ends were cut back, 3 bases at V and 6 bases at J, with 15 bases in the middle. CDR3 sequence reads: CASSLDPGATQPQHF. The DNA read from the CDR3 is TGTGCCAGCAGCTTGGATCCAGGGGCTACTCAGCCC.

With respect to this clone: This is likely an artifact of a read error, given a far larger clone one base away. The observed sequence ends 3 residues before the CDR3 terminus, with the missing tail filled in from the germline J gene. The V call is TRBV19, the J call TRBJ2-1; 9 positions agree with TRBD2. Germline CDR1 LNHDA, CDR2 SQIVND (reference sequence). J gave up 7 bases and V 4 bases, and 5 bases lay outside the gene matches. There are 14 residues in the CDR3. CDR3: CASSRAGGGNEQFF. The sequenced CDR3 bases are TGTGCCAGTAGTAGAGCGGGGGGTGGGAATGAG.

This clone was counted ten times or more. The CDR3 end lies 3 residues beyond the end of the read and is filled in from the germline J gene. This chain connects TRBV5-1 to TRBJ2-7, with D possibly being TRBD1 (5 bases). Per germline, CDR1 SGHRS and CDR2 YFSETQ. This CDR3 has 13 residues. The V end was cut by 0 bases, the J end by 1 base, with 5 bases between. The CDR3 loop reads CASSLGQSYEQYF. The covered CDR3 bases are TGCGCCAGCAGCTTGGGACAGTCCTACGAG.

This clone has a count of ten or more. One end of the junction fails to match germline, which may point to a read error. The read ends 3 residues early relative to the CDR3; the germline J gene fills the gap. J is TRBJ2-3 and V is TRBV4-2; TRBD2 might be the D (6 bases). Germline-derived CDR1 and CDR2 are LGHNA and YNFKEQ. The CDR3 runs 16 residues. The CDR3 loop reads CASSQGLSAGTDTQYF. The sequenced CDR3 bases are TGTGCCAGCAGTCAAGGACTATCAGCCGGCACAGATACG.

On this clone itself: The CDR3 is cut off 3 residues early in the read; its end comes from the germline J gene. The J gene is TRBJ1-4, the V gene TRBV7-9, with D tentatively TRBD1 (6 bases). Deletions cut 5 bases from V and 7 bases from J, with 17 bases between. Germline V gene sequence: CDR1 SEHNR, CDR2 FQNEAQ (reference sequence). The CDR3 length is 15 residues. CDR3 protein: CASSRGATQAEKLFF. The CDR3 DNA, read in part, is TGTGCCAGCAGCCGGGGGGCGACTCAGGCTGAAAAA.

The sample holds many counts of this clone. The read ends 3 residues before the CDR3 terminus; that terminus is restored from the germline J gene. The V call is TRBV29-1, the J call TRBJ2-5; TRBD2 matches at 12 bases. The germline CDR1 and CDR2 sequences are SQVTM and ANQGSEA. The CDR3 length is 14 residues. J was trimmed by 4 bases and V by 8 bases; bases with no gene match: 8. The CDR3 is CSLTPSGGAETQYF. The part of the CDR3 DNA that was read is TGCAGCCTGACCCCTAGCGGGGGGGCAGAGACC. Filled out from reference TRBV29-1 and TRBJ2-5, the complete variable domain reads SAVISQKPSRDICQRGTSLTIQCQVDSQVTMMFWYRQQPGQSLTLIATANQGSEATYESGFVIDKFPISRPNLTFSTLTVSNMSPEDSSIYLCSLTPSGGAETQYFGPGTRLLVL.

This clone was found many times. The read terminates 3 residues ahead of where the CDR3 ends, so the germline J gene completes it. The chain combines TRBV19 with TRBJ1-1; maybe TRBD1 (6 bases). Germline lookup yields CDR1 LNHDA and CDR2 SQIVND (reference sequence). Trimming removed 6 bases at V and 2 bases at J, with 16 bases between. This CDR3 is built from 15 residues. The CDR3 DNA, read in part, is TGTGCCAGTAGCACAGGGACCTTGCCAAACACTGAA. Residues: CASSTGTLPNTE. The complete CDR3 reads CASSTGTLPNTEAFF.

This clone was seen repeatedly, ten times or more. The missing CDR3 end, 3 residues past where the read stops, is filled in from the germline J gene. The J gene is TRBJ2-4, the V gene TRBV3-1 (or the pseudogene TRBV3-2); TRBD1 is a possible D gene (6 bases). The CDR3 loop spans 15 amino acids. Germline lookup yields CDR1 LGHDT and CDR2 YNNKEL (reference sequence). Trimming left V 4 bases short and J 6 bases short, with 16 bases between. CDR3: CASSPTQGPTNIQYF. The CDR3 bases that were read are TGTGCCAGCAGCCCAACGCAGGGGCCTACAAACATT.

This clone was recorded many times. The CDR3 end falls 3 residues outside the read, so it is completed with the germline J gene. This chain links TRBV30 with TRBJ1-4; 10 nucleotides match TRBD1. The CDR3 sequence is 14 residues long. The V gene end was trimmed by 3 bases and the J gene end by 10 bases; junction bases not matched to a gene: 8. Germline loops: CDR1 GTSNPN, CDR2 SVGIG (reference sequence). This chain's CDR3 is CAWRVTRDRGKLFF. CDR3 bases read: TGTGCCTGGAGGGTGACAAGGGACAGGGGAAAA.

This clone appeared many times. The CDR3 spells CASSSRLAGGEETQYF. The CDR3 DNA, read in part, is TGTGCCAGTAGTTCCCGACTAGCGGGAGGTGAGGAGACC. The chain links TRBV19 to TRBJ2-5; 13 bases agree with TRBD2. From the germline J gene comes the end of the CDR3, since the read stops 3 residues before it. The CDR3 runs 16 residues. V shed 5 bases, J shed 5 bases, and the junction held 8 bases outside the gene matches. Looked up from germline, CDR1 is LNHDA and CDR2 is SQIVND (reference sequence).